Presented here are 14 T cell receptor beta chains from one specimen sequenced in a study of blood T cell repertoires in COVID-19. Using immunoSEQ multiplex PCR, the repertoire was profiled, and TCRdb retains in-frame clones only, with some absent. Counted here are about 140,000 clones, about 86% occurring once; the ten biggest clones make up more than 1.5%. The sequenced sample consisted of peripheral blood. All receptors derive from a woman aged 55-70 years with acute or convalescent COVID-19.

DNA of the CDR3: TGTGCCAGCAGCCAACCCTTGGACAGGGCGTCTGGAAACACCATATATTTT. Protein sequence: CASSQPLDRASGNTIYF. V and J are TRBV4-2 and TRBJ1-3, with 8 bases fitting TRBD1. Germline CDR1 is LGHNA and CDR2 is YNFKEQ. V gave up 2 bases and J gave up 1 base; unmatched junction bases: 7. The CDR3 is 17 residues long.

This clone appeared once. The genes are TRBV28 and TRBJ2-1; D is possibly TRBD2 (6 bases). CDR3 length: 12 residues. The V end was cut by 7 bases, the J end by 4 bases, with 8 bases between. Germline V gene data show CDR1 as MDHEN and CDR2 as SYDVKM. The CDR3 loop is CASIGLYNEQFF. The CDR3 DNA reads as TGTGCCAGCATAGGACTATACAATGAGCAGTTCTTC.

The V gene is TRBV15, the J gene TRBJ1-3; no clear D. The germline V gene has CDR1 LNHNV and CDR2 YYDKDF (reference sequence). The CDR3 is 12 amino acids. The V end lost 0 bases, the J end lost 5 bases, and 2 bases lay between the germline ends. The CDR3 spells CATSRDRNTIYF. Written as DNA, the CDR3 is TGTGCCACCAGCAGAGATAGAAACACCATATATTTT.

The chain recombines TRBV23-1 with TRBJ2-3, with TRBD1 matching over 12 bases. TRBV23-1 is an ORF, and what it does is uncertain. The CDR3 consists of 17 residues. Trimming at V came to 0 bases and at J to 3 bases, leaving 4 bases not matched to a gene. For the CDR3, the DNA is TGCGCCAGCAGTCAATCGAGGGACAGGGGGCTTACAGATACGCAGTATTTT. It translates to CASSQSRDRGLTDTQYF.

The rearrangement uses TRBV10-3 and TRBJ2-3, with 8 bases that match TRBD2. Germline CDR1 ENHRY, CDR2 SYGVKD. The V segment lost 6 bases and the J segment 6 bases; nucleotides outside the gene matches: 8. The CDR3 has 14 amino acids. In DNA, the CDR3 is TGTGCCATCAGATCCGGGACTAGTGGGGATACGCAGTATTTT. Translated: CAIRSGTSGDTQYF.

The chain employs TRBV5-1 and TRBJ2-1; 12 positions match TRBD2. The CDR3 covers 20 residues. The V and J ends lost 0 bases and 2 bases, in that order; junction bases with no gene match: 12. Per the germline V gene, CDR1 is SGHRS and CDR2 is YFSETQ. The CDR3 spells CASSLAGTSGLLTTYNEQFF. CDR3 bases: TGCGCCAGCAGCTTGGCAGGGACTAGCGGGCTTTTGACTACCTACAATGAGCAGTTCTTC.

This sequence joins TRBV5-1 and TRBJ2-3; maybe TRBD2 (8 bases). The V and J ends lost 0 bases and 1 base respectively, with 18 bases between them. This CDR3 region has 18 residues. Germline-derived CDR1 and CDR2 are SGHRS and YFSETQ. In nucleotides, the CDR3 is TGCGCCAGCAGCTTGGCGTCCACGGGAGGGGGCGGCACAGATACGCAGTATTTT. Its protein product is CASSLASTGGGGTDTQYF. The full variable domain, in which reference TRBV5-1 and TRBJ2-3 provide the parts outside the CDR3, is KAGVTQTPRYLIKTRGQQVTLSCSPISGHRSVSWYQQTPGQGLQFLFEYFSETQRNKGNFPGRFSGRQFSNSRSEMNVSTLELGDSALYLCASSLASTGGGGTDTQYFGPGTRLTVL.

This chain uses TRBV30 with TRBJ2-1; D ambiguous. The CDR3 covers 13 residues. V was clipped by 1 base and J by 2 bases, with 6 bases between them. CDR1 and CDR2 (germline): GTSNPN, SVGIG (reference sequence). The CDR3: CAWSAVTYNEQFF. For the CDR3, the DNA is TGTGCCTGGAGTGCAGTGACCTACAATGAGCAGTTCTTC.

The CDR3 sequence is CASSFREQFF. CDR3 DNA sequence: TGTGCCAGCAGTTTCCGTGAGCAGTTCTTC. This sequence joins TRBV27 and TRBJ2-1; the D is unclear. V lost 3 bases, J lost 9 bases, and 3 bases lay in between. The CDR3 sequence is 10 residues long. Germline lookup yields CDR1 MNHEY and CDR2 SMNVEV (reference sequence).

The gene calls are TRBV7-8 and TRBJ2-7, with TRBD1 as a possible D gene (6 bases). Germline V gene sequence: CDR1 SGHVS, CDR2 FQNEAQ. The CDR3 runs 12 residues. Between the trimmed V and J ends, which lost 5 bases and 2 bases, there was a span of 7 bases. CDR3 in amino acids: CASSRTAYEQYF. The CDR3 region has the DNA TGTGCCAGCAGCAGGACAGCCTACGAGCAGTACTTC.

The chain combines TRBV11-3 with TRBJ2-1; a weak D match, TRBD1 (6 bases). V was trimmed by 5 bases and J by 5 bases, leaving 13 bases between them. The CDR3 covers 14 residues. Germline lookup yields CDR1 SGHNT and CDR2 YENEEA. The chain's CDR3 is CASSRQGSNNEQFF. The CDR3 nucleotides read TGTGCCAGCAGCAGGCAGGGGTCGAACAATGAGCAGTTCTTC.

Only one count was recorded for this clone. This chain links TRBV13 with TRBJ2-3; TRBD2 matches 11 bases. CDR1 and CDR2 from the germline V gene are PRHDT and FYEKMQ (reference sequence). V lost 4 bases, J lost 5 bases, and 8 bases stayed unmatched. The CDR3 extends over 16 amino acids. The CDR3 nucleotides read TGTGCCAGCAGCTCGTTACTAGCGGGGGCGGGAGATACGCAGTATTTT. This codes for CASSSLLAGAGDTQYF. The variable domain in full, with the rest retrieved from reference TRBV13 and TRBJ2-3, is AAGVIQSPRHLIKEKRETATLKCYPIPRHDTVYWYQQGPGQDPQFLISFYEKMQSDKGSIPDRFSAQQFSDYHSELNMSSLELGDSALYFCASSSLLAGAGDTQYFGPGTRLTVL.

V and J are TRBV28 and TRBJ1-2; D call uncertain. Trimming left V 3 bases short and J 2 bases short, with 4 bases between. The CDR3 is made up of 12 amino acids. Germline V gives CDR1 MDHEN, CDR2 SYDVKM. The CDR3 DNA follows: TGTGCCAGCAGTTTGCGAAACTATGGCTACACCTTC. Its protein is CASSLRNYGYTF.

This clone was counted once. CDR3 region: CASSFQQGNTIYF. The CDR3 DNA sequence: TGCGCCAGCAGCTTCCAACAGGGAAACACCATATATTTT. The chain has TRBV5-1 and TRBJ1-3; no firm D call. Trimming shortened V by 2 bases and J by 4 bases, and 7 bases separated the two germline ends. The CDR3 is 13 residues long. Looked up from germline, CDR1 is SGHRS and CDR2 is YFSETQ.